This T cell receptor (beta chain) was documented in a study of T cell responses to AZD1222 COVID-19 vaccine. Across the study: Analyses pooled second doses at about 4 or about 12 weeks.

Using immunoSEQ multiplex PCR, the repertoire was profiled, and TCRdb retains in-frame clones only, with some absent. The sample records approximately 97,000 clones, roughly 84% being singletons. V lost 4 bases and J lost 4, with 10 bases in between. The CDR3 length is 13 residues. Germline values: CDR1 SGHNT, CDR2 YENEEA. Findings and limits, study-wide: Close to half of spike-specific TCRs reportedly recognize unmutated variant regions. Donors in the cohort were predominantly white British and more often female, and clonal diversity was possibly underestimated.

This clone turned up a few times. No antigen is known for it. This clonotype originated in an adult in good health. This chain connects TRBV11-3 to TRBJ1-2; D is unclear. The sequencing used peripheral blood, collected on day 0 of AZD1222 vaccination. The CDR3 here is CASSSASLYGYTF. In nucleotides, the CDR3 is TGTGCCAGCAGCTCGGCGTCCCTCTATGGCTACACCTTC.